The source of this T cell receptor beta chain is a study of T cells in women clearing cervical HPV infection. Study-wide context: Case blood was drawn when the lesion was first found; control blood after infection became undetectable. Study conclusions and caveats: Repertoire richness, not evenness, was significantly elevated in CIN3+ cases versus controls.

Some clones are missing from TCRdb's copy, which holds only in-frame ones; the method was immunoSEQ multiplex PCR. Across around 30,000 clones, the top ten clones capture approximately 8.4% of the sample. Comment on this clone: Antigen specificity is unknown. The read terminates 3 residues before the CDR3 end, so the remaining end is supplied by the germline J gene.

The CDR3 runs 16 residues. V gave up 0 bases and J gave up 0 bases, with 9 bases separating them. The V gene's germline CDR1 is WNHNN and CDR2 SYGVQD (reference sequence). The sequenced sample was blood buffy coat. This clonotype was sampled from a woman aged 18 to 75 with a cervical HPV16 infection that either progressed to CIN3+ or cleared (not recorded which). This sequence joins TRBV10-1 and TRBJ1-3, with D hard to call. The CDR3 bases that were read are TGCGCCAGCAGTGAGTCGACGCGCGGCTCTGGAAACACC. Translation gives CASSESTRGSGNT. The entire CDR3 protein is CASSESTRGSGNTIYF.